A selection of T cell receptor beta chains follows, all from one sample in a study of CD8+ T cells in alopecia areata. Measured with immunoSEQ multiplex PCR; TCRdb has only the in-frame clones, and not every one. The sample contains roughly 120,000 clones, about 59% of which appear only once. This sample comprised CD8+ T cells sorted from blood, obtained at week 24, from a patient treated with tofacitinib. Every receptor here comes from a human donor with alopecia areata. Both conserved end residues are part of each CDR3. A D gene is named only where the DNA matches it firmly. Where a row states a size, it is once, few, many or the class of an expanded clone; other rows omit it.

v_gene	j_gene	d_gene	abundance	CDR3nt	CDR3aa
TRBV5-4	TRBJ1-2	NA	NA	TGTGCCAGCAGCTCAACTCCGGGACCCGAAAACTATGGCTACACCTTC	CASSSTPGPENYGYTF
TRBV14	TRBJ2-7	TRBD2	NA	TGTGCCAGCAGCCGGAGCCCGGGACTAGTTACCTACGAGCAGTACTTC	CASSRSPGLVTYEQYF
TRBV7-8	TRBJ2-5	NA	NA	TGTGCCAGCAGCTTAGTTACGGGGGCGCAAGAGACCCAGTACTTC	CASSLVTGAQETQYF
TRBV7-3	TRBJ2-7	TRBD1	NA	TGTGCCAGCAGCCCAGGGACAGGGTACGAGCAGTACTTC	CASSPGTGYEQYF
TRBV2	TRBJ2-7	NA	NA	TGTGCCAGCAGTGAATGGAACGTCTACGAGCAGTACTTC	CASSEWNVYEQYF
TRBV19	TRBJ2-7	NA	NA	TGTGCCAGTAGTATAGGGCCCTACGAGCAGTACTTC	CASSIGPYEQYF
TRBV6-5	TRBJ1-1	TRBD1	NA	TGTGCCAGCAGCTACGGACAGGGAATTGAAGCTTTCTTT	CASSYGQGIEAFF
TRBV11-2	TRBJ1-5	NA	few	TGTGCCAGCAGCCTCTCAGGGCTCAATCAGCCCCAGCATTTT	CASSLSGLNQPQHF
TRBV6-1	TRBJ2-7	NA	NA	TGTGCCAGCAGTGACGCCGCGGGGATCGAGCAGTACTTC	CASSDAAGIEQYF
TRBV5-6	TRBJ1-2	NA	NA	TGTGCCAGCAGCTTGGGAGCACGGGACGGCTATGGCTACACCTTC	CASSLGARDGYGYTF
TRBV4-3	TRBJ2-2	NA	NA	TGCGCCAGCAGCCAAAAGGTTTGGGGGCTCACGAACACCGGGGAGCTGTTTTTT	CASSQKVWGLTNTGELFF
TRBV19	TRBJ1-2	NA	NA	TGTGCCAGTAGTGGACGACAGGTGGTGAACTATGGCTACACCTTC	CASSGRQVVNYGYTF
TRBV10-3	TRBJ1-4	NA	NA	TGTGCCATCAGTGAGGAGGATCAACCTAATGAAAAACTGTTTTTT	CAISEEDQPNEKLFF
TRBV27	TRBJ1-5	TRBD1	few	TGTGCCAGCAGCCCCTCACAGGGGAATAGCAATCAGCCCCAGCATTTT	CASSPSQGNSNQPQHF
TRBV6-5	TRBJ2-1	NA	NA	TGTGCCAGCAGTTACTCGCGGGGGCGATTGGACAATGAGCAGTTCTTC	CASSYSRGRLDNEQFF
TRBV7-8	TRBJ2-7	NA	NA	TGTGCCAGCAGCTTGCATAGCGGTGACGAGCAGTACTTC	CASSLHSGDEQYF
TRBV30	TRBJ2-7	TRBD1	NA	TGTGCCTGGAACAGGGGTAACGAGCAGTACTTC	CAWNRGNEQYF
TRBV11-2	TRBJ2-2	NA	few	TGTGCCAGCAGCTCCGTTTTGTCCGGGGAGCTGTTTTTT	CASSSVLSGELFF
TRBV29-1	TRBJ1-2	NA	NA	TGCAGCTCGGGGTCTAACTATGGCTACACCTTC	CSSGSNYGYTF
TRBV2	TRBJ2-7	NA	few	TGTGCCAGCAGAGGGGACGAGCAGTACTTC	CASRGDEQYF
TRBV18	TRBJ2-3	NA	NA	TGTGCCAGCTCACCTTCGACCGGGAACACAGATACGCAGTATTTT	CASSPSTGNTDTQYF
TRBV7-8	TRBJ2-3	TRBD1	few	TGTGCCAGCAGGGATGGCCCCCGACAGGGTGCAGATACGCAGTATTTT	CASRDGPRQGADTQYF
TRBV6-5	TRBJ2-5	NA	NA	TGTGCCAGCAGTTATCTTGGGGGGCTCTCGGGAGAGACCCAGTACTTC	CASSYLGGLSGETQYF
TRBV29-1	TRBJ1-2	NA	NA	TGCAGCGTTGATTTCTTAGCGACAAATGATGGCTACACCTTC	CSVDFLATNDGYTF
TRBV29-1	TRBJ1-3	NA	NA	TGCAGCGTTAAGACAAGCTCTGGAAACACCATATATTTT	CSVKTSSGNTIYF
TRBV27	TRBJ2-1	TRBD2	NA	TGTGCCAGCGGAGGGACTAGCGTCCACAATGAGCAGTTCTTC	CASGGTSVHNEQFF
TRBV18	TRBJ1-1	TRBD1	NA	TGTGCCAGCTCACCCAGCCCCGGACAGGGGAGCACTGAAGCTTTCTTT	CASSPSPGQGSTEAFF
TRBV13	TRBJ1-6	NA	NA	TGTGCCAGCAGTTTAGGAACAGGAATTAATTCACCCCTCCACTTT	CASSLGTGINSPLHF
TRBV29-1	TRBJ1-2	NA	once	TGCAGCGTTGAACGTGACTCAATTAGAGGTGGCTACACCTTC	CSVERDSIRGGYTF
TRBV30	TRBJ1-1	NA	NA	TGTGCCTGGAGTTATGGCACTGAAGCTTTCTTT	CAWSYGTEAFF
TRBV4-1	TRBJ2-3	NA	NA	TGCGCCAGCAGCCAAGATCCATCAGGGGCGCAGTATTTT	CASSQDPSGAQYF
TRBV7-8	TRBJ2-7	TRBD1	NA	TGTGCCAGCAGCTTAGCTCAGGGGGCGAGGTACGAGCAGTACTTC	CASSLAQGARYEQYF
TRBV15	TRBJ2-1	NA	NA	TGTGCCACCAGCAGACCGCCCGGAGGTGAGCAGTTCTTC	CATSRPPGGEQFF
TRBV5-5	TRBJ1-5	NA	NA	TGTGCCAGCAGCTTGGCCGGCCCGGGGGATCAGCCCCAGCATTTT	CASSLAGPGDQPQHF
TRBV27	TRBJ1-2	NA	NA	TGTGCCAGCAGTTTTGCGCCGGGAATGGGCTATGGCTACACCTTC	CASSFAPGMGYGYTF
TRBV19	TRBJ1-1	NA	NA	TGTGCCAGTAGTACAGGGGAGGGCACTGAAGCTTTCTTT	CASSTGEGTEAFF
TRBV9	TRBJ1-2	NA	once	TGTGCCAGCAGCAACCAGGGAACTTTGGGTGGCTACACCTTC	CASSNQGTLGGYTF
TRBV29-1	TRBJ2-1	NA	few	TGCAGCGTTGCCTCAGGGGTTGAGCAGTTCTTC	CSVASGVEQFF
TRBV4-3	TRBJ2-7	NA	NA	TGCGCCAGCAGCCAAGAATGGGGCTACGAGCAGTACTTC	CASSQEWGYEQYF
TRBV2	TRBJ2-2	NA	NA	TGTGCCAGCAGTGGACGCGAGCCTACCGGGGAGCTGTTTTTT	CASSGREPTGELFF
TRBV10-3	TRBJ1-2	NA	NA	TGTGCCATCACAGGGTCGGGTGGCTACACCTTC	CAITGSGGYTF
TRBV29-1	TRBJ1-2	NA	few	TGCAGCGTTGGGGCAGGGGTCAATGGCTACACCTTC	CSVGAGVNGYTF
TRBV7-8	TRBJ1-5	NA	NA	TGTGCCAGCAGCTTAGCCCGGGGGGAGAAGAGTCAGCCCCAGCATTTT	CASSLARGEKSQPQHF
TRBV7-8	TRBJ2-7	TRBD1	NA	TGTGCCAGCAGCTTAGTAGCGAAGAGGGGGCCCTACGAGCAGTACTTC	CASSLVAKRGPYEQYF
TRBV5-1	TRBJ2-3	NA	once	TGCGCCAGCAGCGCGGGGACACCAGATACGCAGTATTTT	CASSAGTPDTQYF
TRBV29-1	TRBJ2-2	NA	NA	TGCAGCGTTTGTCCGGACGGTAACACCGGGGAGCTGTTTTTT	CSVCPDGNTGELFF
TRBV5-4	TRBJ2-7	TRBD1	NA	TGTGCCAGCAGTGAAGGACAGGGGACCTACGAGCAGTACTTC	CASSEGQGTYEQYF
TRBV13	TRBJ2-7	NA	NA	TGTGCCAGCAGCTTCTTGGGATCTACCTACGAGCAGTACTTC	CASSFLGSTYEQYF
TRBV19	TRBJ2-3	TRBD1	NA	TGTGCCAGTAGTCTCGACAGGGCAGAGACAGATACGCAGTATTTT	CASSLDRAETDTQYF
TRBV2	TRBJ2-1	NA	few	TGTGCCAGCAGTGGGTTCGATGAGCAGTTCTTC	CASSGFDEQFF
TRBV4-1	TRBJ2-3	NA	NA	TGCGCCAGCAGCCTGAGATCAGGGGCCCCAGATACGCAGTATTTT	CASSLRSGAPDTQYF
TRBV13	TRBJ2-7	NA	few	TGTGCCAGCAGTCACGAGGCAAGCCTCTCCTACGAGCAGTACTTC	CASSHEASLSYEQYF
TRBV15	TRBJ1-5	NA	NA	TGTGCCACCAGCAGTGCAGGCTCGGGGGATCAGCCCCAGCATTTT	CATSSAGSGDQPQHF
TRBV5-6	TRBJ2-3	NA	NA	TGTGCCAGCAGCTTGGTGGCCGCGACAGGCCGCACAGATACGCAGTATTTT	CASSLVAATGRTDTQYF